This entry lists 12 T cell receptor beta chains sequenced from one sample in a study of shared clonotypes between healthy human individuals. TCRdb keeps only in-frame clones here, not all; method: immunoSEQ multiplex PCR. The sample has just over 2,000,000 clones; over 85% are singletons. Input material: naive CD4+ T cells sorted from blood. The subset was: CD45RA+ positively selected. These receptors originate from a young man in good health.

This chain links TRBV15 with TRBJ2-3; D is ambiguous. This CDR3 has 16 residues. The ends were cut back, 0 bases at V and 5 bases at J, with 15 bases in the middle. The germline gives CDR1 LNHNV, CDR2 YYDKDF (reference sequence). The CDR3 sequence is CATSRESPGAVDTQYF. The CDR3 DNA reads as TGTGCCACCAGCAGAGAGAGTCCGGGCGCGGTAGATACGCAGTATTTT.

V is TRBV6-5 and J is TRBJ2-5; D ambiguous. This CDR3 has 13 amino acids. V lost 8 bases and J 1 base, leaving 11 bases between the germline ends. The germline CDR1 and CDR2 sequences are MNHEY and SVGAGI. Here the CDR3 DNA reads TGTGCCAGCGGCCGACACCTCCAAGAGACCCAGTACTTC. Protein product: CASGRHLQETQYF.

V is TRBV10-1 and J is TRBJ2-5; D might be TRBD2 (5 bases). V was cut by 1 base and J by 4 bases, with 10 bases left in between. The V gene's germline CDR1 is WNHNN and CDR2 SYGVQD (reference sequence). There are 14 residues in the CDR3. CDR3 sequence (DNA): TGCGCCAGCAGTGAGTACGGGGTCCCAGAGACCCAGTACTTC. Its translation: CASSEYGVPETQYF.

CDR3 coding DNA: TGTGCCAGCAGCTTAGACAGATTGCAGCCCCAGCATTTT. Protein sequence: CASSLDRLQPQHF. J is TRBJ1-5 and V is TRBV7-8; the D is unclear. The V gene lost 1 base and the J gene lost 7 bases, with 8 bases spanning the gap. Germline loops: CDR1 SGHVS, CDR2 FQNEAQ. The CDR3 runs 13 residues.

This clone has only one observation. At the DNA level, this CDR3 is encoded by other sequences in the same sample as well. This chain uses TRBV29-1 with TRBJ1-1; TRBD1 matches 8 bases. V shed 4 bases, J shed 0 bases, and the junction held 1 base outside the gene matches. CDR3 size: 13 residues. Germline lookup yields CDR1 SQVTM and CDR2 ANQGSEA. CDR3 bases: TGCAGCGTTGGGACAGGGATGAACACTGAAGCTTTCTTT. This gives the protein CSVGTGMNTEAFF.

Remarks on this clone: Other DNA sequences from this sample encode an identical CDR3 as well. The rearrangement links TRBV6-5 to TRBJ1-1; D unclear. Trimming pared 0 bases from V and 2 bases from J, leaving 4 bases between. Per germline, CDR1 MNHEY and CDR2 SVGAGI. This CDR3 has 13 residues. CDR3 protein: CASSYSTNTEAFF. CDR3 in DNA: TGTGCCAGCAGTTACTCGACAAACACTGAAGCTTTCTTT.

Worth noting for this clone: The same CDR3 also results from other DNA sequences found in this sample. The rearrangement links TRBV5-1 to TRBJ2-7; D remains unclear. The germline CDR1 and CDR2 sequences are SGHRS and YFSETQ. The CDR3 length is 12 residues. The V gene lost 4 bases and the J gene lost 1 base, with 6 bases spanning the gap. CDR3 nucleotide sequence: TGCGCCAGCAGCCCTCCGTCCTACGAGCAGTACTTC. Its translation: CASSPPSYEQYF.

The table lists this clone with a count of one. The chain is built from TRBV6-6 and TRBJ1-1; 10 nucleotides line up with TRBD1. The CDR3 has 15 residues. The V gene end was trimmed by 0 bases and the J gene end by 6 bases; junction bases not matched to a gene: 4. CDR1 MNHNY and CDR2 SVGAGI come from the germline V gene (reference sequence). CDR3 protein: CASSYSGTGAPEAFF. DNA of the CDR3: TGTGCCAGCAGTTACTCCGGGACAGGGGCTCCTGAAGCTTTCTTT.

The chain couples TRBV2 to TRBJ2-7, with TRBD2 matching over 9 bases. Germline V gene data show CDR1 as SNHLY and CDR2 as FYNNEI. This CDR3 has 15 amino acids. Trimming cost V 0 bases and J 3 bases; bases outside gene matches: 3. CDR3 DNA sequence: TGTGCCAGCAGTGAAGCGACTAGCGGCCGCTACGAGCAGTACTTC. This encodes CASSEATSGRYEQYF. The full variable domain, its missing parts supplied by reference TRBV2 and TRBJ2-7, is EPEVTQTPSHQVTQMGQEVILRCVPISNHLYFYWYRQILGQKVEFLVSFYNNEISEKSEIFDDQFSVERPDGSNFTLKIRSTKLEDSAMYFCASSEATSGRYEQYFGPGTRLTVT.

A note on this clone: The same CDR3 is also encoded by other DNA sequences in this sample. The chain links TRBV5-6 to TRBJ2-5, with D perhaps matching TRBD1 (6 bases). V dropped 4 bases and J dropped 2 bases, with 9 bases sitting between them. This CDR3 contains 13 residues. The germline gives CDR1 SGHDT, CDR2 YYEEEE. In nucleotides, the CDR3 is TGTGCCAGCAGCCTGGACAGACAAGAGACCCAGTACTTC. Its protein is CASSLDRQETQYF.

This chain joins TRBV12-5 and TRBJ2-3; D remains ambiguous. This CDR3 contains 17 residues. With 1 base removed from V and 5 bases from J, the gap between germline ends came to 19 bases. Germline V CDR1 and CDR2: LGHNT, FRNRAP. The CDR3 coding sequence is TGTGCTAGTGGTTTGGATGGGCTGGGTCAGGCTGGAGATACGCAGTATTTT. It specifies CASGLDGLGQAGDTQYF.

This chain uses TRBV4-1 with TRBJ2-6; D gene ambiguous. The V and J ends lost 1 base and 0 bases respectively, with 7 bases between them. In germline, CDR1 is MGHRA, CDR2 YSYEKL. The CDR3 is 16 amino acids. CDR3 nucleotides: TGCGCCAGCAGCCAAGGAGATCCCTCTGGGGCCAACGTCCTGACTTTC. Translating it yields CASSQGDPSGANVLTF.